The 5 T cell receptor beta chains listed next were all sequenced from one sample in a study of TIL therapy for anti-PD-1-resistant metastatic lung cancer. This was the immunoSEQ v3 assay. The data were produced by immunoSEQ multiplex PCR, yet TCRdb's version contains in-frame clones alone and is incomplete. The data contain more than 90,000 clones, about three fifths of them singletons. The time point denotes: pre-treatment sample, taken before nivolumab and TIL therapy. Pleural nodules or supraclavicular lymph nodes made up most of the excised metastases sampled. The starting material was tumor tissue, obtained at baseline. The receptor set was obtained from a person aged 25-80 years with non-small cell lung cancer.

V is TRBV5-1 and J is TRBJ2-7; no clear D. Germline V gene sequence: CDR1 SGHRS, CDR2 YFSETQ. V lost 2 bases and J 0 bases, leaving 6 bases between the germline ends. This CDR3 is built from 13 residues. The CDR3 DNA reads TGCGCCAGCAGCTTTGGGGTCTCCTACGAGCAGTACTTC. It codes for CASSFGVSYEQYF.

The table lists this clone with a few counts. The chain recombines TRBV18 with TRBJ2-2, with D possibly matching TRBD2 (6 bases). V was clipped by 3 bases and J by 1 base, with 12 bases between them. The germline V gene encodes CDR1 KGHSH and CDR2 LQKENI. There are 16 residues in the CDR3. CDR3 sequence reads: CASSPIPRGNTGELFF. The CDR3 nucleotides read TGTGCCAGCTCACCTATTCCGCGGGGGAACACCGGGGAGCTGTTTTTT.

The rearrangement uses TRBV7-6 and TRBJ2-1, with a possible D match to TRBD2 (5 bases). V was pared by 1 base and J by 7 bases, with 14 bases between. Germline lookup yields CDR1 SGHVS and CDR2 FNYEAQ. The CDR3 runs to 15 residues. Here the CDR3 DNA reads TGTGCCAGCAGCTTAGATCCGGGGAGAGGGAATGAGCAGTTCTTC. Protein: CASSLDPGRGNEQFF.

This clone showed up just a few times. This chain's CDR3 is CASSPLWNSGANVLTF. The CDR3 DNA reads as TGCGCCAGCAGCCCCCTTTGGAACTCTGGGGCCAACGTCCTGACTTTC. The chain is built from TRBV5-1 and TRBJ2-6; D remains ambiguous. The CDR3 runs to 16 residues. Trimming removed 4 bases from V and 0 bases from J, with 11 bases in between. Germline V gene sequence: CDR1 SGHRS, CDR2 YFSETQ.

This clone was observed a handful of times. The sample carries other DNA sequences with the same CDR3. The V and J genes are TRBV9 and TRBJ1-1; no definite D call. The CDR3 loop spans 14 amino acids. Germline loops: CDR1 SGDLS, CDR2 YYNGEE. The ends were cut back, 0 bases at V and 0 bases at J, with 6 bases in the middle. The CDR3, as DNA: TGTGCCAGCAGCGTAGAACTGATGAACACTGAAGCTTTCTTT. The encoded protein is CASSVELMNTEAFF.